Given below is one T cell receptor (beta chain) in context. Antigen specificity is unknown. This sample was included in a study of identical twins. Points from the study as a whole: Within cord blood, abundant beta clonotypes carried fewer insertions, but memory repertoires showed no such trend. Conclusions were based on cross-sectional statistical analysis, without following the same donors.

A universal primer binding site was introduced by template switching. The final cDNA contained unique molecular identifiers. TCRdb redid the calling of the 5' RACE reads with MiXCR, one entry per CDR3 protein. The sample comprises 1,800,000 or so distinct CDR3 sequences, under 35% of which are singletons, and around 0.3% rests with the top ten. The V end was cut by 6 bases, the J end by 4 bases, with 15 bases between. This CDR3 has 14 residues. Germline V CDR1 and CDR2: MNHEY, SMNVEV (reference sequence). Source material: cord blood. The receptor comes from a newborn girl in good health. The chain carries TRBV27 and TRBJ1-2, with TRBD1 as a possible D gene (5 bases). Written as DNA, the CDR3 is TGTGCCAGCAGCATAAGGGACGGACTCTATGGCTACACCTTC. It yields the protein CASSIRDGLYGYTF.